This T cell receptor (beta chain) is drawn from a study of blood T cell repertoires in COVID-19. Looking at the study overall: T cells, B-cell-depleted T cells, or PBMCs supplied cDNA or gDNA.

Data came from immunoSEQ multiplex PCR; TCRdb stores just in-frame clones and leaves some out. This sample yields about 61,000 clones, of which approximately 89% are seen a single time; 6.6% belongs to the top ten. A note on this clone: A read error may account for a junction end that differs from germline.

The germline V gene encodes CDR1 LNHNV and CDR2 YYDKDF (reference sequence). CDR3 length: 11 amino acids. The sequencing input was peripheral blood. V gene TRBV15 combines with J gene TRBJ2-5; D not resolved. The source is a man aged 55 to 70 with acute or convalescent COVID-19. DNA of the CDR3: TGTGCCACCAGCAGAGAAGAGACTCAGTACTTC. This sequence encodes CATSREETQYF.